This TCR beta chain emerged from a study of cytotoxic CD8 clonotypes in ibrutinib-treated CLL. The protocol was immunoSEQ multiplex PCR, while the TCRdb copy is restricted to in-frame clones and leaves out a portion. The sample yields approximately 190,000 clones, roughly 65% seen once. V dropped 2 bases and J dropped 9 bases, with 7 bases sitting between them. CDR3 length equals 11 residues. Per the germline V gene, CDR1 is MNHEY and CDR2 is SVGAGI. Genomic DNA for TCR beta libraries, around 2 micrograms, came from cryopreserved PBMCs. The chain carries TRBV6-5 and TRBJ2-5; D is unresolved. The material sequenced was PBMCs, taken after 12 months of ibrutinib treatment. This clonotype was obtained from a human donor with chronic lymphocytic leukemia. In nucleotides, the CDR3 is TGTGCCAGCAGTTACGCAGGTTCCCAGTACTTC. This sequence encodes CASSYAGSQYF.